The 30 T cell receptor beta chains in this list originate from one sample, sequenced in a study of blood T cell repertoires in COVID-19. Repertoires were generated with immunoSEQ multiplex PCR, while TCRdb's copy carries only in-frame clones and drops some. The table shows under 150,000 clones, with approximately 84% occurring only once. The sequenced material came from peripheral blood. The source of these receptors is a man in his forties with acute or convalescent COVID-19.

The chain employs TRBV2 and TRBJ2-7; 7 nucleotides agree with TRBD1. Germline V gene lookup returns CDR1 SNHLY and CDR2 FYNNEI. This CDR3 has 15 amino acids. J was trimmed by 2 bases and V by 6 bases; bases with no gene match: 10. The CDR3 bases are TGTGCCAGCAGAGACCCAGGGGGTCAAACCTACGAGCAGTACTTC. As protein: CASRDPGGQTYEQYF.

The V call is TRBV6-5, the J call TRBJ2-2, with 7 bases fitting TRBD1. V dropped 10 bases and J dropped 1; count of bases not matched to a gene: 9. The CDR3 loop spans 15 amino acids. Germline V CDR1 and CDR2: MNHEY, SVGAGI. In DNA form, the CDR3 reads TGTGCCACCCACAGGGGCGACAGGAACACCGGGGAGCTGTTTTTT. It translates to CATHRGDRNTGELFF.

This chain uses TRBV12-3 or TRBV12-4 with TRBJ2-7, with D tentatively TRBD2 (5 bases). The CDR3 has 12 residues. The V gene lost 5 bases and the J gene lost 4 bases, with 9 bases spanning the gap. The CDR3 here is CASSLGIYEQYF. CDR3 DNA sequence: TGTGCCAGCAGTCTCGGGATTTACGAGCAGTACTTC.

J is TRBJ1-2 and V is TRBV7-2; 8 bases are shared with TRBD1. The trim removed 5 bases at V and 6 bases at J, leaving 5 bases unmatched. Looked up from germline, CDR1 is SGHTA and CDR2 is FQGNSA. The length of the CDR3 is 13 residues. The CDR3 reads CASSPRGQHGYTF. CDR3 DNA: TGTGCCAGCAGCCCCAGGGGGCAGCATGGCTACACCTTC.

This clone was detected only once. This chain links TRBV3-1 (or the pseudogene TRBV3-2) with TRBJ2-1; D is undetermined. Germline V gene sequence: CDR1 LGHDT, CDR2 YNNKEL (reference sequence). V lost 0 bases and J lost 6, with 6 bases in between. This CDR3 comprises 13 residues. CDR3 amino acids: CASSQDRVNEQFF. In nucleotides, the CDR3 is TGTGCCAGCAGCCAAGATCGGGTCAATGAGCAGTTCTTC.

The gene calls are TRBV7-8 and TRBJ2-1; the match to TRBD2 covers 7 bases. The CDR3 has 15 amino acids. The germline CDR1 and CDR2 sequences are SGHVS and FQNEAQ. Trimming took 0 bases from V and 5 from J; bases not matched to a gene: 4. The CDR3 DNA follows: TGTGCCAGCAGCTTAGCGCGCGGGACTAACAATGAGCAGTTCTTC. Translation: CASSLARGTNNEQFF.

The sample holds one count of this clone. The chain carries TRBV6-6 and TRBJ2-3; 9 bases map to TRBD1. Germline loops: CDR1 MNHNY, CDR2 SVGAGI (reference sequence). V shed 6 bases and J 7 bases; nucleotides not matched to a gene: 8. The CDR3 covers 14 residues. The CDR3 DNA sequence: TGTGCCAGCAGGCGGACAGGGGACTCGCATACGCAGTATTTT. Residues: CASRRTGDSHTQYF.

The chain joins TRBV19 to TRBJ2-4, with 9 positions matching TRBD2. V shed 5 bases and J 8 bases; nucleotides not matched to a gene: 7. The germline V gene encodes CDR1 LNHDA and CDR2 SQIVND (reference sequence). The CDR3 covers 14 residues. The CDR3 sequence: CASSAGTSTHIQYF. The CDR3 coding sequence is TGTGCCAGTAGTGCCGGGACTAGCACACACATTCAGTACTTC.

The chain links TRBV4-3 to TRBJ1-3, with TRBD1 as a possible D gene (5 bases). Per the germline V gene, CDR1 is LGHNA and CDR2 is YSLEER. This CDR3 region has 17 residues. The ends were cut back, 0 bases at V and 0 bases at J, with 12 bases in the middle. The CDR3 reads CASSQDTGTSSGNTIYF. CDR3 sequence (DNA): TGCGCCAGCAGCCAAGACACAGGAACAAGCTCTGGAAACACCATATATTTT.

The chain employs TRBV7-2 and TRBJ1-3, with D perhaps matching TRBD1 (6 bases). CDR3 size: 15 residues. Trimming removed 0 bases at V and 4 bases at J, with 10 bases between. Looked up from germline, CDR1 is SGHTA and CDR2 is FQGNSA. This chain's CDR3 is CASSLAGQGGNTIYF. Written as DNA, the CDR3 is TGTGCCAGCAGCTTAGCGGGGCAGGGGGGAAACACCATATATTTT.

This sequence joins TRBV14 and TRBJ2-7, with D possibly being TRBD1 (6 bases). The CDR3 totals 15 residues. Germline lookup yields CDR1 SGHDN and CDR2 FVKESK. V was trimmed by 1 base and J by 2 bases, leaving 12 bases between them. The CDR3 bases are TGTGCCAGCAGCCAAGTGTGGGGGCCCACCTACGAGCAGTACTTC. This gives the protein CASSQVWGPTYEQYF.

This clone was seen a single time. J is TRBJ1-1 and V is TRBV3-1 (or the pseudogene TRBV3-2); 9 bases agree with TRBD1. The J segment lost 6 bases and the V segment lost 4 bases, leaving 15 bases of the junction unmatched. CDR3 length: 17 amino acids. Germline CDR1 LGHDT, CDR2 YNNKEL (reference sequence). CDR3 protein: CASSLGNWDREGSEAFF. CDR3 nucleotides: TGTGCCAGCAGCCTCGGAAACTGGGACAGGGAAGGCTCTGAAGCTTTCTTT.

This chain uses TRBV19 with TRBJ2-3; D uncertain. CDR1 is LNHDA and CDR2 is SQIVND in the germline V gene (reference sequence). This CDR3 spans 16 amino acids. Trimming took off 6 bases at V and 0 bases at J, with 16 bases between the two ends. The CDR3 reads CASSNQLEASTDTQYF. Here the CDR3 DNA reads TGTGCCAGTAGCAATCAGCTAGAGGCTAGCACAGATACGCAGTATTTT.

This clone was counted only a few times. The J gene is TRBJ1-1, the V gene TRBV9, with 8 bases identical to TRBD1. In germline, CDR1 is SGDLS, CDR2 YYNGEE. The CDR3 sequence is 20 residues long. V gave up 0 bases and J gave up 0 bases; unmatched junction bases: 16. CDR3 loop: CASSVVDRDRRFFMNTEAFF. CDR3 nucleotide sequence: TGTGCCAGCAGCGTAGTCGATAGGGACAGGAGATTTTTCATGAACACTGAAGCTTTCTTT. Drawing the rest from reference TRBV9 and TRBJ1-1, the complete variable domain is DSGVTQTPKHLITATGQRVTLRCSPRSGDLSVYWYQQSLDQGLQFLIQYYNGEERAKGNILERFSAQQFPDLHSELNLSSLELGDSALYFCASSVVDRDRRFFMNTEAFFGQGTRLTVV.

This CDR3 reads CASSLSGTDTQYF. In nucleotides, the CDR3 is TGCGCCAGCAGCTTGTCGGGGACAGATACGCAGTATTTT. The chain links TRBV5-1 to TRBJ2-3; the D gene is possibly TRBD2 (5 bases). Looked up from germline, CDR1 is SGHRS and CDR2 is YFSETQ. V lost 1 base, J lost 3 bases, and 6 bases lay in between. This CDR3 has 13 residues. The full variable domain, completed using reference TRBV5-1 and TRBJ2-3, is KAGVTQTPRYLIKTRGQQVTLSCSPISGHRSVSWYQQTPGQGLQFLFEYFSETQRNKGNFPGRFSGRQFSNSRSEMNVSTLELGDSALYLCASSLSGTDTQYFGPGTRLTVL.

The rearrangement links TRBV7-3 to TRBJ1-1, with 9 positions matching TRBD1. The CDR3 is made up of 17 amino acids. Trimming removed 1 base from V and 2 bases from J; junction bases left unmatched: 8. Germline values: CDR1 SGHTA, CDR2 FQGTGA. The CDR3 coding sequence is TGTGCCAGCAGCTTAATTGGACAGGGGATGAGAAACACTGAAGCTTTCTTT. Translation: CASSLIGQGMRNTEAFF. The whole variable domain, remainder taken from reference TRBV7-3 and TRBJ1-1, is GAGVSQTPSNKVTEKGKYVELRCDPISGHTALYWYRQSLGQGPEFLIYFQGTGAADDSGLPNDRFFAVRPEGSVSTLKIQRTERGDSAVYLCASSLIGQGMRNTEAFFGQGTRLTVV.

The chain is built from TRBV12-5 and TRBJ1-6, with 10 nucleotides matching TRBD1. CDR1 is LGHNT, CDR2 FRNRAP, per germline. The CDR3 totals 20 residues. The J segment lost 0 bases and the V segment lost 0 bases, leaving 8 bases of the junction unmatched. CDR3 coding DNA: TGTGCTAGTGGTTTGGTACCCCGTTGGACAGGGGGCTCCTATAATTCACCCCTCCACTTT. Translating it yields CASGLVPRWTGGSYNSPLHF.

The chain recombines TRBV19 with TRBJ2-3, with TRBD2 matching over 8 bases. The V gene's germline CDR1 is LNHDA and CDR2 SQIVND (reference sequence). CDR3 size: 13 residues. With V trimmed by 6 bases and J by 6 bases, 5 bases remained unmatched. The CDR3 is CASSGGLGDTQYF. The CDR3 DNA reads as TGTGCCAGTAGCGGGGGACTAGGGGATACGCAGTATTTT.

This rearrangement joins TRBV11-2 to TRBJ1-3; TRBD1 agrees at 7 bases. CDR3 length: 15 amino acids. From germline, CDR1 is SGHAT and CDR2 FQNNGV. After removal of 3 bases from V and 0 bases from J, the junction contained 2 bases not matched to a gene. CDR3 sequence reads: CASSFSGGSGNTIYF. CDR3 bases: TGTGCCAGCAGCTTTTCAGGGGGCTCTGGAAACACCATATATTTT.

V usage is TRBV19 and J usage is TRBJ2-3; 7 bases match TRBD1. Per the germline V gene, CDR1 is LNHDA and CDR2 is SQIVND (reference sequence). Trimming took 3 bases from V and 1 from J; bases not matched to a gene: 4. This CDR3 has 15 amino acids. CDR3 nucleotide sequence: TGTGCCAGTAGTATCACCGGACAGGGCACAGATACGCAGTATTTT. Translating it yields CASSITGQGTDTQYF.

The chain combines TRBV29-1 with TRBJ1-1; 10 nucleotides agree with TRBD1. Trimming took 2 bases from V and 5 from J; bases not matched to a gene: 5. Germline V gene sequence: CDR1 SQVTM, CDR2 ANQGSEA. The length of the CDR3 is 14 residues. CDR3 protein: CSVERGTGVTEAFF. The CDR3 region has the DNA TGCAGCGTTGAAAGAGGGACAGGGGTTACTGAAGCTTTCTTT.

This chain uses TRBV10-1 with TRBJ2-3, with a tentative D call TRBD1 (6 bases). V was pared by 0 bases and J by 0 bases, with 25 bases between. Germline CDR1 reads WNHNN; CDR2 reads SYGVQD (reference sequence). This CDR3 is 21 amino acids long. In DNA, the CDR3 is TGCGCCAGCAGTGAGTCGTCCGTTTTCGCTAGACAGGACTCTAGCACAGATACGCAGTATTTT. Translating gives CASSESSVFARQDSSTDTQYF.

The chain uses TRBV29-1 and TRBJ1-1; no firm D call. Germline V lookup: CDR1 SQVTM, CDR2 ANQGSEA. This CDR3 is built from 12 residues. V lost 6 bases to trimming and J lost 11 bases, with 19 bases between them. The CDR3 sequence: CSVEAPFDAAFF. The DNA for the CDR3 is TGCAGCGTCGAGGCCCCCTTTGATGCGGCTTTCTTT.

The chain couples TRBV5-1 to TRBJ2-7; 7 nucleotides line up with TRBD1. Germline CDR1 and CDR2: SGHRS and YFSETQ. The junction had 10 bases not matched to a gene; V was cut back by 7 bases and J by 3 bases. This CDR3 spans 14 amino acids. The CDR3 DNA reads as TGCGCCAGCGCTGGGGGACAGACCTACTACGAGCAGTACTTC. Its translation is CASAGGQTYYEQYF.

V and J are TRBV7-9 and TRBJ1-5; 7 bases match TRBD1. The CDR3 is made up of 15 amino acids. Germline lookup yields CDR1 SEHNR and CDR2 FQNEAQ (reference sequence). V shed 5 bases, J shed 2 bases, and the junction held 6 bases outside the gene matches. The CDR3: CASSRDRVRNQPQHF. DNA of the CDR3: TGTGCCAGCAGCCGAGACAGGGTGCGCAATCAGCCCCAGCATTTT.

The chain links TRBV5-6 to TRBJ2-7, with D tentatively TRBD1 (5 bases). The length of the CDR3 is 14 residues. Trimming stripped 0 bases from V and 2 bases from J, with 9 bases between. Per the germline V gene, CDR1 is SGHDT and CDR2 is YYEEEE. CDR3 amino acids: CASSLEPGPYEQYF. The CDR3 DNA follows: TGTGCCAGCAGCTTGGAGCCAGGGCCCTACGAGCAGTACTTC. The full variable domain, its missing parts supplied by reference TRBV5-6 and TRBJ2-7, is DAGVTQSPTHLIKTRGQQVTLRCSPKSGHDTVSWYQQALGQGPQFIFQYYEEEERQRGNFPDRFSGHQFPNYSSELNVNALLLGDSALYLCASSLEPGPYEQYFGPGTRLTVT.

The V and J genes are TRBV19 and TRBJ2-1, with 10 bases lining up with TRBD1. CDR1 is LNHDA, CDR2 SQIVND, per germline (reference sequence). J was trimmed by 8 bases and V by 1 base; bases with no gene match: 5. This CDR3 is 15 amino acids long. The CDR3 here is CASSIGDRGLYEQFF. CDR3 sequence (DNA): TGTGCCAGTAGTATAGGCGACAGGGGGCTATATGAGCAGTTCTTC.

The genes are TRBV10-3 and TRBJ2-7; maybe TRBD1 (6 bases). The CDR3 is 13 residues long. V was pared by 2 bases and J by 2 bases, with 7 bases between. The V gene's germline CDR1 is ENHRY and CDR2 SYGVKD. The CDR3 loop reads CAISEGTTYEQYF. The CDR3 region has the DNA TGTGCCATCAGTGAGGGGACAACCTACGAGCAGTACTTC.

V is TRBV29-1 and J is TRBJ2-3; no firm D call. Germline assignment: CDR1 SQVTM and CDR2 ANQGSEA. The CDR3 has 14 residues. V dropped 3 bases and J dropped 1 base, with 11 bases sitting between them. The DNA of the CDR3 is TGCAGCGTTGATACCGGGTTGGGCACAGATACGCAGTATTTT. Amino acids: CSVDTGLGTDTQYF.

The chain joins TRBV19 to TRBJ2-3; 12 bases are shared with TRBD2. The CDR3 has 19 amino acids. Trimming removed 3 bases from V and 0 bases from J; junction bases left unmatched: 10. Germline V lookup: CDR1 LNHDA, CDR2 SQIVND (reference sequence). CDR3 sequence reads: CASSMISSGGARSTDTQYF. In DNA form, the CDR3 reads TGTGCCAGTAGTATGATTTCTAGCGGGGGGGCTAGAAGCACAGATACGCAGTATTTT.